The sequence of this TCR beta chain was determined in a study of blood T cell repertoires in COVID-19. On the study more broadly: The United States, Italy and Spain were the sources of the acute and convalescent COVID-19 samples. Sources were T cells, B-cell-depleted T cells, or PBMCs; the material itself was cDNA or gDNA.

Patients in Seattle were enrolled during active infection, then followed longitudinally. In the study's own analysis: Reference gene primer amplification gave estimated nucleated cell counts. The method was immunoSEQ multiplex PCR; TCRdb's version includes in-frame clones alone and lacks a portion of them. V and J calls and clone size come straight from that table; D and trimming were deduced from the DNA. This sample has 200,000 to 300,000 clones, with roughly 88% found just once. V was pared by 2 bases and J by 4 bases, with 9 bases between. Germline-derived CDR1 and CDR2 are LNHDA and SQIVND (reference sequence). The CDR3 runs 15 residues. This clone appeared a single time.

Sequencing used peripheral blood. This sequence was found in a woman at least 80 years old with COVID-19, enrolled during active disease. V and J are TRBV19 and TRBJ1-6; tentatively, D is TRBD1 (5 bases). CDR3: CASSILGGYNSPLHF. CDR3 in DNA: TGTGCCAGTAGTATACTCGGGGGGTATAATTCACCCCTCCACTTT. The full variable domain, with the rest looked up from reference TRBV19 and TRBJ1-6, is DGGITQSPKYLFRKEGQNVTLSCEQNLNHDAMYWYRQDPGQGLRLIYYSQIVNDFQKGDIAEGYSVSREKKESFPLTVTSAQKNPTAFYLCASSILGGYNSPLHFGNGTRLTVT.